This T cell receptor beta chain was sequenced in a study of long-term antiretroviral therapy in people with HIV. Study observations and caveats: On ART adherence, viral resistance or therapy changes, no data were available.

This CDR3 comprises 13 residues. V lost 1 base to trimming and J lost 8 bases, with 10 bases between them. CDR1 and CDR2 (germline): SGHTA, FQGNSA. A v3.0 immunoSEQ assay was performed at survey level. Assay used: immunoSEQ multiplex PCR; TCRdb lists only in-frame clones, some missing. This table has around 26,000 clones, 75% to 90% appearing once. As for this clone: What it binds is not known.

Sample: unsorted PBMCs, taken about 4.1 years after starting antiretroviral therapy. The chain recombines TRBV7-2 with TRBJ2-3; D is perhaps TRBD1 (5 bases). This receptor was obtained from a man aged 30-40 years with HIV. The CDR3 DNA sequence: TGTGCCAGCAGCTTAGACCGGCAGGGTACGCAGTATTTT. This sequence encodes CASSLDRQGTQYF.